This TCR beta chain was profiled in a study of shared T cell receptors in the human thymus. V was clipped by 2 bases and J by 8 bases, with 13 bases between them. This CDR3 is built from 14 residues. Germline CDR1 is MNHEY and CDR2 is SVGAGI. Clones were sequenced by immunoSEQ multiplex PCR, and TCRdb holds only the in-frame ones, with some missing. The sample comprises 650,000 to 950,000 clones, 80% to 90% of which are singletons, and around 0.0099% rests with the top ten. The sample also formed part of further work on human thymus T cells. That source reports: It was healthy Finnish infants having corrective surgery for congenital heart defects who were the donors. Thymus specimens were resections from corrective heart surgery. It looked as if thymic and blood repertoires used V and J genes in a biased way.

The origin of this receptor is a girl less than two years old with a congenital heart defect. The chain links TRBV6-5 to TRBJ2-1; D might be TRBD2 (6 bases). Source material: thymocytes. CDR3 bases: TGTGCCAGCAGTTACATGGACTATCCCGATGAGCAGTTCTTC. Translation: CASSYMDYPDEQFF.